This T cell receptor (beta chain) was observed in a study of T-cell reconstitution after alpha-beta-depleted transplantation in children. Ten or more counts support this clonotype. Its antigen remains unknown. V was trimmed by 7 bases and J by 2 bases, leaving 18 bases between them. The length of the CDR3 is 16 residues. Study findings and constraints: Several hundred expanded graft clones reportedly gave rise to the alpha-beta T cells present about two months after transplant.

The TCRbeta library incorporated unique molecular identifiers. Via MiXCR, TCRdb re-called the PCR reads, giving one row per CDR3 protein. The sample holds fewer than 250,000 distinct CDR3 sequences, under 9.5% seen once. The chain employs TRBV12-3 or TRBV12-4 and TRBJ1-3; D may be TRBD1 (5 bases). This TCR derives from a male patient aged 10 to 17 who had a stem cell transplant for acute lymphoblastic leukemia, so the T cells may come from the graft donor. The source material was PBMCs, mostly from graft donor cells, sampled 180 days after TCRalphabeta/CD19-depleted stem cell transplant. The DNA of the CDR3 is TGTGCCAGCATCAAAGGGACGGGCCAAGCTGGAAACACCATATATTTT. Translation gives CASIKGTGQAGNTIYF.